A selection of T cell receptor beta chains follows, all from one sample in a study of control samples from healthy donors and cancer patients. The protocol was immunoSEQ multiplex PCR, while the TCRdb copy is restricted to in-frame clones and leaves out a portion. Among about 94,000 clones listed, around 83% were seen once. Sequencing was done on a sample of blood. These receptors all stem from a woman between 45 and 65 years old in good health. Each CDR3 is given with its conserved first and last residue. Each record gives: clone size, V gene, D gene, CDR3 length, J gene, CDR3 protein, CDR3 DNA. A D gene is named only where the DNA matches it firmly. Not all rows give a size; the values are once, few, many and, for expanded clones, a class.

clone_size: NA
v_call: TRBV6-6
d_call: TRBD1
cdr3_length: 16
j_call: TRBJ2-1
cdr3_aa: CASSYSDRAVDNEQFF
cdr3_nt: TGTGCCAGCAGTTACTCGGACAGGGCAGTCGACAATGAGCAGTTCTTC

clone_size: once
v_call: TRBV5-1
d_call: TRBD2
cdr3_length: 17
j_call: TRBJ2-3
cdr3_aa: CASSLGLAGGSGDTQYF
cdr3_nt: TGCGCCAGCAGCTTGGGGTTGGCGGGGGGGTCCGGAGATACGCAGTATTTT

clone_size: NA
v_call: TRBV10-3
d_call: TRBD2
cdr3_length: 17
j_call: TRBJ2-3
cdr3_aa: CAISESFVAGGVDTQYF
cdr3_nt: TGTGCCATCAGTGAGTCGTTCGTAGCGGGAGGGGTTGATACGCAGTATTTT

clone_size: NA
v_call: TRBV5-4
d_call: NA
cdr3_length: 15
j_call: TRBJ1-3
cdr3_aa: CASSQQGLSGNTIYF
cdr3_nt: TGTGCCAGCAGCCAGCAGGGCCTCTCTGGAAACACCATATATTTT

clone_size: NA
v_call: TRBV15
d_call: NA
cdr3_length: 12
j_call: TRBJ2-3
cdr3_aa: CATSLMRGPQYF
cdr3_nt: TGTGCCACCAGCCTCATGCGAGGACCGCAGTATTTT

clone_size: NA
v_call: TRBV3-1/TRBV3-2
d_call: NA
cdr3_length: 13
j_call: TRBJ2-5
cdr3_aa: CASSHGAWETQYF
cdr3_nt: TGTGCCAGCAGCCACGGGGCATGGGAGACCCAGTACTTC

clone_size: NA
v_call: TRBV6-5
d_call: TRBD2
cdr3_length: 14
j_call: TRBJ2-7
cdr3_aa: CASASSGGPYEQYF
cdr3_nt: TGTGCCAGCGCCAGCAGCGGGGGCCCCTACGAGCAGTACTTC

clone_size: NA
v_call: TRBV6-5
d_call: NA
cdr3_length: 11
j_call: TRBJ1-1
cdr3_aa: CASTKGGWAFF
cdr3_nt: TGTGCCAGCACCAAAGGGGGGTGGGCTTTCTTT

clone_size: NA
v_call: TRBV6-2/TRBV6-3
d_call: TRBD2
cdr3_length: 22
j_call: TRBJ2-1
cdr3_aa: CASSHASSSGRLSFRTYNEQFF
cdr3_nt: TGTGCCAGCAGCCACGCCTCGTCTAGCGGGAGATTATCGTTCAGGACCTACAATGAGCAGTTCTTC

clone_size: once
v_call: TRBV19
d_call: TRBD1
cdr3_length: 14
j_call: TRBJ1-6
cdr3_aa: CASGQGLGNSPLHF
cdr3_nt: TGTGCCAGTGGACAGGGGTTGGGTAATTCACCCCTCCACTTT

clone_size: NA
v_call: TRBV5-1
d_call: NA
cdr3_length: 15
j_call: TRBJ2-7
cdr3_aa: CASSLVPGVTYEQYF
cdr3_nt: TGCGCCAGCAGCTTGGTTCCCGGGGTTACCTACGAGCAGTACTTC

clone_size: NA
v_call: TRBV5-1
d_call: TRBD1
cdr3_length: 13
j_call: TRBJ1-2
cdr3_aa: CASSAGQGYGYTF
cdr3_nt: TGCGCCAGCAGCGCCGGACAGGGCTATGGCTACACCTTC

clone_size: NA
v_call: TRBV5-1
d_call: NA
cdr3_length: 14
j_call: TRBJ1-6
cdr3_aa: CASSLPRGDSPLHF
cdr3_nt: TGCGCCAGCAGCTTGCCCCGGGGGGATTCACCCCTCCACTTT

clone_size: NA
v_call: TRBV19
d_call: NA
cdr3_length: 14
j_call: TRBJ1-3
cdr3_aa: CASSSDRPGNTIYF
cdr3_nt: TGTGCCAGTAGTTCCGACAGGCCGGGAAACACCATATATTTT